This T cell receptor beta chain was captured in a study of blood T cell repertoires in COVID-19. This clone has just one count. The CDR3 has 14 residues. The germline V gene encodes CDR1 KGHSH and CDR2 LQKENI. The ends were cut back, 1 base at V and 2 bases at J, with 8 bases in the middle. Measured with immunoSEQ multiplex PCR; TCRdb has only the in-frame clones, and not every one. This table holds about 200,000 clones, around 85% found once. This sequence originates from a man aged 60 to 69 with COVID-19, enrolled during active disease. The rearrangement joins TRBV18 to TRBJ1-2; unclear D gene. What was sequenced was peripheral blood. CDR3 in DNA: TGTGCCAGCTCACCACGGGCACCCAACTATGGCTACACCTTC. Protein sequence: CASSPRAPNYGYTF.